Below, 29 T cell receptor beta chains from the same sample are listed, as sequenced in a study of T cell repertoires in aging, cancer and after chemotherapy. TRB rearrangements spanning V, D and J were amplified using mixed TRB-A/B primers. TCRdb redid the calling of the multiplex PCR reads with MiXCR, one entry per CDR3 protein. The data show about 2,400 distinct CDR3 sequences, with about 29% seen just once and around 8% held by the top ten. Peripheral blood genomic DNA, not sorted cells or RNA, was the template. The sequencing sample was made of blood. The receptors were gathered from a human donor with a solid tumor.

Relative to its sample, this clonotype is medium-sized (0.01 to 0.1%). The CDR3 DNA reads TGTGCCAGCACCCTTACCCGGCAAGATACGCAGTATTTT. Residues: CASTLTRQDTQYF. V usage is TRBV6-1 and J usage is TRBJ2-3; no clear D. Trimming removed 7 bases at V and 5 bases at J, with 13 bases between. This CDR3 is 13 amino acids long. Germline V gene lookup returns CDR1 MNHNS and CDR2 SASEGT.

The chain is built from TRBV20-1 and TRBJ2-1; weak D call: TRBD1 (5 bases). This CDR3 spans 21 amino acids. Germline CDR1 reads DFQATT; CDR2 reads SNEGSKA (reference sequence). Trimming removed 3 bases at V and 0 bases at J, with 30 bases between. CDR3 loop: CSARSPYSTALPPSSYNEQFF. The DNA for the CDR3 is TGCAGTGCTAGGTCCCCTTATTCGACAGCCTTACCTCCGAGCTCCTACAATGAGCAGTTCTTC.

The chain combines TRBV6-2 or TRBV6-3 with TRBJ2-4; D might be TRBD1 or TRBD2, each matching 5 bases. This CDR3 is 15 amino acids long. V was cut by 6 bases and J by 8 bases, with 20 bases left in between. The germline V gene encodes CDR1 MNHEY and CDR2 SVGEGT. The CDR3 region has the DNA TGTGCCAGCAGGTCTATGAGTTCCGGGACCTACATTCAGTACTTC. Amino acids: CASRSMSSGTYIQYF.

The V and J genes are TRBV5-1 and TRBJ2-1; 9 bases are a match to TRBD1. The V and J ends lost 0 bases and 7 bases, in that order; junction bases with no gene match: 5. The CDR3 runs to 15 residues. Per the germline V gene, CDR1 is SGHRS and CDR2 is YFSETQ. Here the CDR3 DNA reads TGCGCCAGCAGCTTGGCCGGGGACAGGGTTAATGAGCAGTTCTTC. Amino acid sequence: CASSLAGDRVNEQFF. Together with reference TRBV5-1 and TRBJ2-1, the CDR3 gives the full variable domain: KAGVTQTPRYLIKTRGQQVTLSCSPISGHRSVSWYQQTPGQGLQFLFEYFSETQRNKGNFPGRFSGRQFSNSRSEMNVSTLELGDSALYLCASSLAGDRVNEQFFGPGTRLTVL.

On this clonotype itself: An end of the junction differs from the germline gene, which may be a read error. The chain recombines TRBV5-6 with TRBJ1-1, with a possible D match to TRBD1 (6 bases). Germline CDR1 and CDR2: SGHDT and YYEEEE. The CDR3 has 14 residues. The CDR3 DNA follows: TGCGCCAGCACCCCGGGGGGGCCGAACACTGAAGCTTTCTTT. Its translation: CASTPGGPNTEAFF.

A note on this clonotype: This clone may be a read error of a much larger clone one base away. The V and J genes are TRBV30 and TRBJ2-7, with D tentatively TRBD1 (6 bases). CDR1 is GTSNPN, CDR2 SVGIG, per germline (reference sequence). The CDR3 runs 12 residues. The CDR3 nucleotides read TGTGCCTCAGAGACAGGACTCTACAAGCAGTACTTC. This encodes CASETGLYKQYF.

Note on this clonotype: Just one base apart from a much larger clone, this may be a read error. The J gene is TRBJ2-1, the V gene TRBV6-1; 7 bases fit TRBD2. Germline CDR1 MNHNS, CDR2 SASEGT. The CDR3 has 16 residues. Losses at the gene ends were 3 bases for V and 4 bases for J; bases not matched to a gene: 9. DNA of the CDR3: TGTGCCAGCAGTGAGAGGGGCGGAGCGGGGTACAATGAGCAGTTCTTC. Encoded protein: CASSERGGAGYNEQFF.

This clonotype ranks as medium-sized. This chain connects TRBV29-1 to TRBJ1-1, with a possible D match to TRBD1 (6 bases). The V end lost 3 bases, the J end lost 0 bases, and 26 bases lay between the germline ends. Germline V lookup: CDR1 SQVTM, CDR2 ANQGSEA. The length of the CDR3 is 19 residues. The CDR3 is CSVDPKGYTGQIMNTEAFF. CDR3 nucleotide sequence: TGCAGCGTTGACCCTAAAGGGTACACGGGACAAATTATGAACACTGAAGCTTTCTTT.

Within the sample, this clonotype is medium-sized. This chain joins TRBV30 and TRBJ2-4; the D is unclear. V lost 2 bases and J lost 13, with 12 bases in between. In germline, CDR1 is GTSNPN, CDR2 SVGIG (reference sequence). The CDR3 length is 11 residues. CDR3 DNA sequence: TGTGCCTGGAGTTTGGGTAATATCCAGTACTTC. Amino acids: CAWSLGNIQYF.

The V call is TRBV20-1, the J call TRBJ2-7, with D tentatively TRBD2 (6 bases). The germline V and J ends were trimmed by 1 base and 7 bases, with 14 bases remaining between them. The CDR3 runs 13 residues. Germline V gives CDR1 DFQATT, CDR2 SNEGSKA (reference sequence). The CDR3 sequence: CSARVGGVGEQYF. DNA for the CDR3: TGCAGTGCTAGAGTCGGAGGGGTCGGAGAGCAGTACTTC.

This clonotype was seen more than once but under ten times. V is TRBV19 and J is TRBJ1-3; tentatively, D is TRBD1 (6 bases). CDR1 and CDR2 (germline): LNHDA, SQIVND (reference sequence). The CDR3 has 18 amino acids. V dropped 4 bases and J dropped 1 base, with 20 bases sitting between them. The CDR3 sequence is CASSSTYLTGASGNTIYF. The CDR3 nucleotides are TGTGCCAGTAGTAGCACCTACTTGACGGGGGCATCTGGAAACACCATATATTTT.

This clonotype was seen a handful of times. The V gene is TRBV27, the J gene TRBJ1-5, with D uncertain. V was clipped by 2 bases and J by 0 bases, with 5 bases between them. Germline CDR1 is MNHEY and CDR2 is SMNVEV (reference sequence). The CDR3 length is 14 residues. The CDR3 DNA sequence: TGTGCCAGCAGTTTAGGCTATAGCAATCAGCCCCAGCATTTT. Translation gives CASSLGYSNQPQHF.

CDR3 in amino acids: CASSLGASGMNEQYF. CDR3 bases: TGTGCCAGCAGCCTCGGGGCTAGCGGGATGAACGAGCAGTACTTC. V gene TRBV27 combines with J gene TRBJ2-7, with 9 bases lining up with TRBD2. V shed 6 bases, J shed 5 bases, and the junction held 11 bases outside the gene matches. Germline CDR1 MNHEY, CDR2 SMNVEV (reference sequence). The CDR3 covers 15 residues.

As concerns this clonotype: A much larger clonotype is one base distant, so this may be a read error. J is TRBJ1-3 and V is TRBV30; a weak D match, TRBD1 (5 bases). Germline CDR1 reads GTSNPN; CDR2 reads SVGIG (reference sequence). V was clipped by 1 base and J by 4 bases, with 23 bases between them. The CDR3 runs to 18 residues. The DNA of the CDR3 is TGTGCCTGGAGTGGGTCCGGACAAGTAATAATTACCGGAAACACCATATATTTT. Its protein is CAWSGSGQVIITGNTIYF.

This clonotype ranks as medium-sized. In DNA, the CDR3 is TGTGCCAGCAGCCCACAAGAGACCCAGTACTTC. Residues: CASSPQETQYF. The chain joins TRBV7-2 to TRBJ2-5; D unresolved. In germline, CDR1 is SGHTA, CDR2 FQGNSA. CDR3 size: 11 residues. With 5 bases removed from V and 2 bases from J, the gap between germline ends came to 3 bases.

This clonotype counts as medium-sized. The chain uses TRBV6-6 and TRBJ1-2, with D possibly being TRBD1 (6 bases). This CDR3 is built from 15 residues. Trimming shortened V by 2 bases and J by 6 bases, and 16 bases separated the two germline ends. From germline, CDR1 is MNHNY and CDR2 SVGAGI (reference sequence). CDR3 sequence: CASSYPGSTGDGYTF. CDR3 DNA: TGTGCCAGCAGTTACCCGGGGTCGACAGGAGATGGCTACACCTTC.

By its share, this clonotype is large. The rearrangement links TRBV6-6 to TRBJ1-2; possibly TRBD1 for D (5 bases). V lost 6 bases to trimming and J lost 2 bases, with 16 bases between them. This CDR3 is built from 15 residues. Looked up from germline, CDR1 is MNHNY and CDR2 is SVGAGI (reference sequence). The CDR3 loop is CASSYEGLPNYGYTF. DNA of the CDR3: TGTGCCAGCAGCTACGAGGGACTTCCGAACTATGGCTACACCTTC.

On this clonotype: This could be a read error, since a much larger clone is one nucleotide away. The genes are TRBV30 and TRBJ2-7, with D perhaps matching TRBD1 (5 bases). Trimming cost V 3 bases and J 7 bases, with 19 bases left between them. This CDR3 spans 14 amino acids. The germline gives CDR1 GTSNPN, CDR2 SVGIG (reference sequence). Here the CDR3 reads CAWREKGVIIEQYF. In DNA, the CDR3 is TGTGCCTGGAGAGAAAAAGGGGTGATAATTGAGCAGTACTTC. Variable domain in full (rest from reference TRBV30 and TRBJ2-7): SQTIHQWPATLVQPVGSPLSLECTVEGTSNPNLYWYRQAAGRGLQLLFYSVGIGQISSEVPQNLSASRPQDRQFILSSKKLLLSDSGFYLCAWREKGVIIEQYFGPGTRLTVT.

This clonotype was observed a few times. The V call is TRBV5-4, the J call TRBJ1-6; 8 nucleotides match TRBD1. Germline V CDR1 and CDR2: SGHNT, YYREEE (reference sequence). Trimming cost V 4 bases and J 6 bases; bases outside gene matches: 12. The length of the CDR3 is 17 residues. The chain's CDR3 is CASSEKARGHSNSPLHF. CDR3 sequence (DNA): TGTGCCAGCAGCGAGAAGGCCAGGGGGCATAGTAATTCACCCCTCCACTTT.

Comment on this clonotype: At one end, the junction sequence differs from germline, possibly due to a read error. The chain carries TRBV20-1 and TRBJ1-2; D gene unclear. Germline CDR1 is DFQATT and CDR2 is SNEGSKA (reference sequence). The CDR3 loop spans 14 amino acids. CDR3 sequence (DNA): TGCAGTGCTATGATCAGAGCGACTTACTATGGCCACACCTTC. It translates to CSAMIRATYYGHTF.

The chain uses TRBV5-5 and TRBJ1-4, with D maybe TRBD1 (5 bases). V lost 4 bases to trimming and J lost 8 bases, with 18 bases between them. The CDR3 runs to 15 residues. In germline, CDR1 is SGHKS, CDR2 YYEKEE (reference sequence). This CDR3 is CASSQRGSKGEKLFF. In DNA form, the CDR3 reads TGTGCCAGCAGCCAACGCGGATCCAAGGGGGAAAAACTGTTTTTT. Using reference TRBV5-5 and TRBJ1-4 for the parts outside the CDR3, the full variable domain is DAGVTQSPTHLIKTRGQQVTLRCSPISGHKSVSWYQQVLGQGPQFIFQYYEKEERGRGNFPDRFSARQFPNYSSELNVNALLLGDSALYLCASSQRGSKGEKLFFGSGTQLSVL.

This clonotype was observed a few times. This chain connects TRBV20-1 to TRBJ2-7; tentatively, D is TRBD2 (6 bases). CDR3 length equals 14 residues. The germline V and J ends were trimmed by 0 bases and 7 bases, with 16 bases remaining between them. From germline, CDR1 is DFQATT and CDR2 SNEGSKA (reference sequence). The CDR3 DNA reads as TGCAGTGCTAGAGACGAGACTAGTGAACGTGAGCAGTACTTC. Its translation is CSARDETSEREQYF.

Relative to its sample, this clonotype is medium-sized. The rearrangement links TRBV6-1 to TRBJ1-5; D ambiguous. The ends were cut back, 4 bases at V and 0 bases at J, with 10 bases in the middle. The germline V gene has CDR1 MNHNS and CDR2 SASEGT. The CDR3 has 15 residues. DNA of the CDR3: TGTGCCAGCAGTGGCGAAGGATATAGCAATCAGCCCCAGCATTTT. It translates to CASSGEGYSNQPQHF.

This clonotype is categorized as large. The chain uses TRBV6-5 and TRBJ2-7; TRBD1 aligns across 8 bases. The V gene's germline CDR1 is MNHEY and CDR2 SVGAGI. The V and J ends lost 2 bases and 4 bases, in that order; junction bases with no gene match: 4. The CDR3 totals 14 residues. CDR3 in amino acids: CASSYAGGAYEQYF. CDR3 bases: TGTGCCAGCAGTTACGCAGGGGGCGCGTACGAGCAGTACTTC.

The gene calls are TRBV7-9 and TRBJ1-1; D gene ambiguous. The germline V and J ends were trimmed by 3 bases and 5 bases, with 1 base remaining between them. Germline values: CDR1 SEHNR, CDR2 FQNEAQ (reference sequence). The CDR3 is made up of 10 amino acids. Written as DNA, the CDR3 is TGTGCCAGCAGCTTGACTGAAGCTTTCTTT. Translation: CASSLTEAFF.

For the CDR3, the DNA is TGTGCCAGCAGACGACCTACCGGGGAGCTGTTTTTT. Protein product: CASRRPTGELFF. The V call is TRBV28, the J call TRBJ2-2; D is unclear. This CDR3 contains 12 residues. Trimming pared 6 bases from V and 5 bases from J, leaving 7 bases between. Germline CDR1 MDHEN, CDR2 SYDVKM.

This clonotype was detected only once. The rearrangement uses TRBV28 and TRBJ2-1; D possibly corresponds to TRBD1 (5 bases). Germline lookup yields CDR1 MDHEN and CDR2 SYDVKM. This CDR3 comprises 13 residues. V was trimmed by 4 bases and J by 5 bases, leaving 9 bases between them. CDR3 in DNA: TGTGCCAGCAGTTCCGGACAAGACAATGAGCAGTTCTTC. As protein: CASSSGQDNEQFF.

This sequence joins TRBV11-2 and TRBJ2-2, with a possible D match to TRBD2 (6 bases). The germline CDR1 and CDR2 sequences are SGHAT and FQNNGV. The V gene lost 6 bases and the J gene lost 8 bases, with 16 bases spanning the gap. The CDR3 totals 14 residues. The CDR3 DNA sequence: TGTGCCAGCAGTAGGGACTCCTTGGCGGGGGAGCTGTTTTTT. Translating gives CASSRDSLAGELFF. The full variable domain, completed using reference TRBV11-2 and TRBJ2-2, is EAGVAQSPRYKIIEKRQSVAFWCNPISGHATLYWYQQILGQGPKLLIQFQNNGVVDDSQLPKDRFSAERLKGVDSTLKIQPAKLEDSAVYLCASSRDSLAGELFFGEGSRLTVL.

This clonotype has a handful of counts. V and J are TRBV19 and TRBJ2-2; D perhaps matches TRBD2 (6 bases). From germline, CDR1 is LNHDA and CDR2 SQIVND (reference sequence). Trimming shortened V by 8 bases and J by 5 bases, and 9 bases separated the two germline ends. The CDR3 runs to 12 residues. This CDR3 is CASLAGTGELFF. The CDR3 coding sequence is TGTGCCAGTCTTGCGGGAACCGGGGAGCTGTTTTTT.